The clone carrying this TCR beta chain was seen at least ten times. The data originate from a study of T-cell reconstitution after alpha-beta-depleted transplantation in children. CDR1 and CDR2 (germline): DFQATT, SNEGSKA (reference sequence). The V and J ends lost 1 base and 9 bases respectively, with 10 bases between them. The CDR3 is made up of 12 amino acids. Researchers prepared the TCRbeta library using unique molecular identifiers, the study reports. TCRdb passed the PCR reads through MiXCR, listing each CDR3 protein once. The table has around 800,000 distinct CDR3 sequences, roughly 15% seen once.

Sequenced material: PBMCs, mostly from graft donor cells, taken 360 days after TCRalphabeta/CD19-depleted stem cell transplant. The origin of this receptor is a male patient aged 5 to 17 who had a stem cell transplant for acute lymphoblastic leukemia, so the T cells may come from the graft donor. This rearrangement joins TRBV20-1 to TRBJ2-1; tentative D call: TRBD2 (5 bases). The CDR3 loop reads CSARAGIGEQFF. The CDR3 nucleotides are TGCAGTGCTAGAGCGGGGATTGGTGAGCAGTTCTTC.